This TCR beta chain is drawn from a study of OX40 agonist ivuxolimab in advanced cancers. Study-wide findings and caveats: Expanded clones were, on average, more numerous in CD8+ T cells than in CD4+. Circulating CD4+ and CD8+ T cells showed clonal expansion by week 6 at 0.1 to 3.0 mg/kg. Low normalized T-cell clonal expansion was additionally recorded for some nonresponders.

This clone was observed once. Its antigen is undetermined. Clones were read by immunoSEQ multiplex PCR, and TCRdb kept only the in-frame ones, dropping some. The table includes over 25,000 clones, over 60% detected once. Blood draws occurred at baseline, cycle 4 day 1, and cycle 7 day 1. Sequencing was performed on CD4+ or CD8+ T cells sorted from blood, taken in a trial of the OX40 agonist ivuxolimab. This TCR was sampled from an adult with an advanced solid tumor such as melanoma, head and neck, liver or kidney cancer.

In nucleotides, the CDR3 is TGTGCCAGCTCACCAACTAGAAACCAAGAGACCCAGTACTTC. Its protein is CASSPTRNQETQYF. This sequence joins TRBV18 and TRBJ2-5; D is perhaps TRBD2 (5 bases). Looked up from germline, CDR1 is KGHSH and CDR2 is LQKENI. The length of the CDR3 is 14 residues. V gave up 2 bases and J gave up 0 bases, with 7 bases separating them.